Presented here are 14 T cell receptor beta chains from one specimen sequenced in a study of tumor and adjacent non-tumor tissue in lung cancer. The library came from three nested PCR rounds adapted from ARM-PCR protocols. TCRdb passed the multiplex PCR reads through MiXCR, listing each CDR3 protein once. The table has 200,000 to 250,000 distinct CDR3 sequences, over 55% seen once; the top ten hold around 25%. This sample's RNA came from whole unsorted tissue. The sample comprised lung tumor tissue. The receptors were sampled from a man aged 55 to 70 with non-small cell lung cancer.

This clonotype was seen a single time. This rearrangement joins TRBV11-3 to TRBJ2-3, with a tentative D call TRBD1 (5 bases). Germline V gene data show CDR1 as SGHNT and CDR2 as YENEEA. This CDR3 is built from 15 residues. V was cut by 3 bases and J by 12 bases, with 22 bases left in between. The CDR3: CASSFPNTMTETQYF. CDR3 bases: TGTGCCAGCAGCTTCCCGAACACAATGACAGAAACACAGTATTTT.

The rearrangement joins TRBV20-1 to TRBJ1-6; TRBD1 might be the D (6 bases). V gave up 0 bases and J gave up 6 bases, with 15 bases separating them. CDR3 length: 16 amino acids. Germline V gene lookup returns CDR1 DFQATT and CDR2 SNEGSKA (reference sequence). For the CDR3, the DNA is TGCAGTGCTAGAGATAGCGGGAAAGGGGGTAATTCACCCCTCCACTTT. Translating gives CSARDSGKGGNSPLHF.

This clonotype was counted a single time. The junction departs from the called germline gene at one end, perhaps through a read error. The genes are TRBV12-5 and TRBJ1-1; D is uncertain. Germline CDR1 is LGHNT and CDR2 is FRNRAP. This CDR3 is built from 16 residues. The CDR3 spells CVSAFPWGCSGTEAFF. The CDR3 bases are TGTGTTAGTGCCTTCCCTTGGGGTTGTTCGGGAACTGAAGCTTTCTTT.

This sequence joins TRBV7-9 and TRBJ2-3; 9 bases map to TRBD2. V trimming: 5 bases; J trimming: 1 base; junction bases outside the gene matches: 7. Germline-derived CDR1 and CDR2 are SEHNR and FQNEAQ (reference sequence). CDR3 size: 16 residues. The CDR3 protein is CASSIDLAGRTDTQYF. The CDR3 nucleotides are TGTGCCAGCAGCATAGATCTAGCGGGGCGCACAGATACGCAGTATTTT. The full variable domain, in which reference TRBV7-9 and TRBJ2-3 provide the parts outside the CDR3, is DTGVSQNPRHKITKRGQNVTFRCDPISEHNRLYWYRQTLGQGPEFLTYFQNEAQLEKSRLLSDRFSAERPKGSFSTLEIQRTEQGDSAMYLCASSIDLAGRTDTQYFGPGTRLTVL.

In the case of this clonotype: One end of the junction is discordant with germline, which a read error may explain. The chain has TRBV20-1 and TRBJ2-7; no definite D call. The CDR3 sequence is 13 residues long. Germline loops: CDR1 DFQATT, CDR2 SNEGSKA (reference sequence). As DNA, the CDR3 is TGCTGTGCCTCAAGGAAGGGCCTTAGCGAGCAGTACTTC. Encoded protein: CCASRKGLSEQYF.

The rearrangement joins TRBV4-1 to TRBJ1-2; TRBD1 might be the D (5 bases). Germline CDR1 reads MGHRA; CDR2 reads YSYEKL. V lost 1 base to trimming and J lost 14 bases, with 20 bases between them. The CDR3 is 14 amino acids. CDR3 DNA: TGCGCCAGCAGCCAAGTGTCTGGGACGGGTCTTGGGACCTTC. Its translation: CASSQVSGTGLGTF.

This clonotype showed up just a few times. This chain links TRBV6-6 with TRBJ1-2; 10 bases are a match to TRBD1. J was trimmed by 7 bases and V by 5 bases; bases with no gene match: 13. Germline V gene sequence: CDR1 MNHNY, CDR2 SVGAGI (reference sequence). This CDR3 comprises 16 residues. In nucleotides, the CDR3 is TGTGCCAGCAGTCCCCCGGCCGGACAGGGGGTGGGTGGCTACACCTTC. Its protein is CASSPPAGQGVGGYTF.

Only one count was recorded for this clonotype. The chain joins TRBV20-1 to TRBJ1-1, with D unresolved. V was shortened by 0 bases and J by 6 bases, with 17 bases between the two germline ends. The CDR3 length is 15 residues. Per germline, CDR1 DFQATT and CDR2 SNEGSKA (reference sequence). The CDR3 reads CSAREAGRFHPEAFF. The CDR3 DNA follows: TGCAGTGCTAGAGAGGCAGGAAGGTTCCACCCTGAAGCTTTCTTT.

The chain links TRBV6-1 to TRBJ1-5, with 9 bases fitting TRBD1. CDR3 size: 15 residues. Germline loops: CDR1 MNHNS, CDR2 SASEGT. Trimming at V came to 5 bases and at J to 2 bases, leaving 4 bases not matched to a gene. Written as DNA, the CDR3 is TGTGCCAGCAGTTCTAGGACAGGGGGCAATCAGCCCCAGCATTTT. Its translation is CASSSRTGGNQPQHF.

A word on this clonotype: Mismatch with germline at one junction end may stem from a read error. The genes are TRBV29-1 and TRBJ2-4; a possible D gene is TRBD2 (6 bases). Germline CDR1 reads SQVTM; CDR2 reads ANQGSEA. CDR3 length: 17 residues. CDR3 DNA: TGCAGTGTTGAAGACCCGGCGGGGAGTGGGGCCAACAACATTCAGTACTTC. This sequence encodes CSVEDPAGSGANNIQYF.

The CDR3 protein is CASSPVGYDDGYTF. CDR3 coding DNA: TGTGCCAGCTCACCGGTAGGGTATGACGATGGCTACACCTTC. The rearrangement links TRBV18 to TRBJ1-2; D unclear. V was shortened by 3 bases and J by 6 bases, with 14 bases between the two germline ends. There are 14 residues in the CDR3. The V gene's germline CDR1 is KGHSH and CDR2 LQKENI.

This clonotype was seen at least ten times. The chain carries TRBV10-2 and TRBJ1-1; tentative D call: TRBD1 (6 bases). Germline V lookup: CDR1 WSHSY, CDR2 SAAADI. With 1 base removed from V and 1 base from J, the gap between germline ends came to 16 bases. CDR3 length: 17 amino acids. CDR3 nucleotide sequence: TGCGCCAGCAGTGAGTTTCTAAAGGGGGGGACGAACACTGAAGCTTTCTTT. Amino acid sequence: CASSEFLKGGTNTEAFF.

This clonotype was seen at least ten times. The genes are TRBV12-3 or TRBV12-4 and TRBJ2-7; TRBD1 might be the D (5 bases). Trimming cost V 5 bases and J 5 bases, with 13 bases left between them. CDR3 size: 13 residues. Here the CDR3 reads CASSQGQLHEQYF. CDR3 coding DNA: TGTGCCAGCAGTCAAGGACAACTCCACGAGCAGTACTTC.

Notes on this clonotype: The junction shows a germline mismatch at one end, possibly a read error. The chain combines TRBV20-1 with TRBJ2-5, with 7 bases matching TRBD2. The CDR3 contains 13 residues. Per germline, CDR1 DFQATT and CDR2 SNEGSKA (reference sequence). DNA for the CDR3: TGCAATGCTAGAGATACTAGCGACCGGACCCAGTACTTC. Translated, it gives CNARDTSDRTQYF.